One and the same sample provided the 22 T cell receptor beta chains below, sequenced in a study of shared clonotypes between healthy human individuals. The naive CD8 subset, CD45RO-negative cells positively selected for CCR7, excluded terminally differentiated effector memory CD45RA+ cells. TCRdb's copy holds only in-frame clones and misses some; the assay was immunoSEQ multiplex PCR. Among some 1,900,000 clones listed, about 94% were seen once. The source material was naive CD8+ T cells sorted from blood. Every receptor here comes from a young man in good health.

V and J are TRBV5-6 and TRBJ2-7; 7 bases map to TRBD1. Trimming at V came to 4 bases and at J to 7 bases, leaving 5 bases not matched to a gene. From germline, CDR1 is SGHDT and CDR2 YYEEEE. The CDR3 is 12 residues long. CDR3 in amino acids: CASSVTGSEQYF. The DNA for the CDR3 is TGTGCCAGCAGCGTGACAGGGAGTGAGCAGTACTTC. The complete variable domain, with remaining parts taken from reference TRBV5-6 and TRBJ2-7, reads DAGVTQSPTHLIKTRGQQVTLRCSPKSGHDTVSWYQQALGQGPQFIFQYYEEEERQRGNFPDRFSGHQFPNYSSELNVNALLLGDSALYLCASSVTGSEQYFGPGTRLTVT.

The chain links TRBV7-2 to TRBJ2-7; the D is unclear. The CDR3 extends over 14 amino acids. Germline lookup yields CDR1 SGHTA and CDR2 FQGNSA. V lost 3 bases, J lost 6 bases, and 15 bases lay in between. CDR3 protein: CASSFSSGSGEQYF. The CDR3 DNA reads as TGTGCCAGCAGCTTCTCCTCGGGTTCGGGCGAGCAGTACTTC.

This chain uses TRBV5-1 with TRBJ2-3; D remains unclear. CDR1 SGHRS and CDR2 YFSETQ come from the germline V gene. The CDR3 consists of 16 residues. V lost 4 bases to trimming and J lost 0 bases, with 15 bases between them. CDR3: CASSPFVSSSTDTQYF. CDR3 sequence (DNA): TGCGCCAGCAGCCCTTTTGTCAGTTCTAGCACAGATACGCAGTATTTT. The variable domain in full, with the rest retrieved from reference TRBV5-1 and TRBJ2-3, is KAGVTQTPRYLIKTRGQQVTLSCSPISGHRSVSWYQQTPGQGLQFLFEYFSETQRNKGNFPGRFSGRQFSNSRSEMNVSTLELGDSALYLCASSPFVSSSTDTQYFGPGTRLTVL.

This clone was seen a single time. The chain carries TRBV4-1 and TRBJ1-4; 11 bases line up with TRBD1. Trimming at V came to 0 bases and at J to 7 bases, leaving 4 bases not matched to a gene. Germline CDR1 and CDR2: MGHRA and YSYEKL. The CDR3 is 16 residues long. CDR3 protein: CASSQEYGTGGEKLFF. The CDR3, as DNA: TGCGCCAGCAGCCAAGAGTATGGGACAGGGGGTGAAAAACTGTTTTTT.

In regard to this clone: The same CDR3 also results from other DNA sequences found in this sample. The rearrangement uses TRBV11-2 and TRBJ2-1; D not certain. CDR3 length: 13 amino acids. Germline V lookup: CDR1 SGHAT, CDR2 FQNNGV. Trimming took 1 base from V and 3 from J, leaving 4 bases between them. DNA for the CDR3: TGTGCCAGCAGCTTAGGAGTCTACAATGAGCAGTTCTTC. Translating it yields CASSLGVYNEQFF.

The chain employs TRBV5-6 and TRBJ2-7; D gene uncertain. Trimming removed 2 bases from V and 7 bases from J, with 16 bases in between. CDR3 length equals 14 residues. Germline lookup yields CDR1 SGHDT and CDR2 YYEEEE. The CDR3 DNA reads TGTGCCAGCAGCTTAGGACCCCTAGGTCGGGAGCAGTACTTC. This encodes CASSLGPLGREQYF.

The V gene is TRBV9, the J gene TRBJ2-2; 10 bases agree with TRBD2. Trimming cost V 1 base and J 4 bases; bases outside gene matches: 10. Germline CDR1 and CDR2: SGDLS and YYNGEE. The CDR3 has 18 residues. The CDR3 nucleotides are TGTGCCAGCAGCGTAATTGGTCTAGCGGGAGCTCGCACCGGGGAGCTGTTTTTT. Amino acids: CASSVIGLAGARTGELFF.

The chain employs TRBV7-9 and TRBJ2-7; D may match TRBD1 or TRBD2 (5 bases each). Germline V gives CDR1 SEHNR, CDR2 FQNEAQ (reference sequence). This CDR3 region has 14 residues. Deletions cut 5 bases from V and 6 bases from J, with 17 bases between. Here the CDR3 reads CASSRTTGATEQYF. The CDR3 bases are TGTGCCAGCAGCCGAACGACCGGGGCAACCGAGCAGTACTTC.

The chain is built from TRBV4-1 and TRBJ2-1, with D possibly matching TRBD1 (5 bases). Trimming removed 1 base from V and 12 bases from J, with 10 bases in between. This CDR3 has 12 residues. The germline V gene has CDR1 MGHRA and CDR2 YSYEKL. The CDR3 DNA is TGCGCCAGCAGCCAAGCTGGAGACAGGCAGTTCTTC. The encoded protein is CASSQAGDRQFF.

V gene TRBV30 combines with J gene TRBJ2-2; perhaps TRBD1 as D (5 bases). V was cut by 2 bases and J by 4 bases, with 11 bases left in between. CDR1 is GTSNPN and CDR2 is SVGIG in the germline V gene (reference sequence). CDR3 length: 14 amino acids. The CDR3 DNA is TGTGCCTGGAGTAGGGGATCGAGCACCGGGGAGCTGTTTTTT. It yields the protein CAWSRGSSTGELFF.

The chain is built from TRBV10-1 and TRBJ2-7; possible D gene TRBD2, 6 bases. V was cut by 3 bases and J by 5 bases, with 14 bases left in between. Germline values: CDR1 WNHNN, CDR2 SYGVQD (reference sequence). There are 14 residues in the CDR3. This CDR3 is CASSEAGSLDEQYF. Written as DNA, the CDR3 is TGCGCCAGCAGTGAAGCGGGCTCTCTGGACGAGCAGTACTTC.

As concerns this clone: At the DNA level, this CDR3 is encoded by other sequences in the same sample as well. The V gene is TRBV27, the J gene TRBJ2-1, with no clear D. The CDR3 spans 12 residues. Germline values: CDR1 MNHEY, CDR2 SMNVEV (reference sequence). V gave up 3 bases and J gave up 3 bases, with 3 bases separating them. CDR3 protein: CASSLGYNEQFF. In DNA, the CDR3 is TGTGCCAGCAGTTTGGGCTACAATGAGCAGTTCTTC.

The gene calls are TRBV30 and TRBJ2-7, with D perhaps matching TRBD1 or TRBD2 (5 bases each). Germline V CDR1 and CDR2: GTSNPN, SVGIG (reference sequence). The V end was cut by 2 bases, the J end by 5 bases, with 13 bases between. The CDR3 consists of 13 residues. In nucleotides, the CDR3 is TGTGCCTGGAGTATTGACATGGGACACGAGCAGTACTTC. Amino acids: CAWSIDMGHEQYF.

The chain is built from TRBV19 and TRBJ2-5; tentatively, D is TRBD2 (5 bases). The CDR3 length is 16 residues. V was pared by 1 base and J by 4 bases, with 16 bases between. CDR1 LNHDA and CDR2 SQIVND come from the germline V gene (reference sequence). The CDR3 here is CASSIGVQPRGETQYF. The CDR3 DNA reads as TGTGCCAGTAGTATAGGAGTACAGCCCCGGGGAGAGACCCAGTACTTC. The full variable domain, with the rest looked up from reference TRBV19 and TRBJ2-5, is DGGITQSPKYLFRKEGQNVTLSCEQNLNHDAMYWYRQDPGQGLRLIYYSQIVNDFQKGDIAEGYSVSREKKESFPLTVTSAQKNPTAFYLCASSIGVQPRGETQYFGPGTRLLVL.

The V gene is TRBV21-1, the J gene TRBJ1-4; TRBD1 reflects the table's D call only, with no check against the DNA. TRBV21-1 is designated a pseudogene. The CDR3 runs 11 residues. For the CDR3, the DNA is TGTGCCAGCCAGGATTGGAAAAAACTGTTTTTT. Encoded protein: CASQDWKKLFF.

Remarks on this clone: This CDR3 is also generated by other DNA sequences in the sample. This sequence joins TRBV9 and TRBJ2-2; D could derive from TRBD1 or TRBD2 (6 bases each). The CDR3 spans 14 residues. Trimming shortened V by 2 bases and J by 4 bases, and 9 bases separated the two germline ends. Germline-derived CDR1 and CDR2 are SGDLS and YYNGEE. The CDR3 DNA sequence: TGTGCCAGCAGCGTGGGGGGCGGCACCGGGGAGCTGTTTTTT. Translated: CASSVGGGTGELFF.

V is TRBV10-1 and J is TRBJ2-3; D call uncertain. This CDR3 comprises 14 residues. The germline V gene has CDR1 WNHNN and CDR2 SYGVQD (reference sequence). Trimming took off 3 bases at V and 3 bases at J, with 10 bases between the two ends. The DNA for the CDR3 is TGCGCCAGCAGTGATATGGGGTTTACAGATACGCAGTATTTT. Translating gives CASSDMGFTDTQYF.

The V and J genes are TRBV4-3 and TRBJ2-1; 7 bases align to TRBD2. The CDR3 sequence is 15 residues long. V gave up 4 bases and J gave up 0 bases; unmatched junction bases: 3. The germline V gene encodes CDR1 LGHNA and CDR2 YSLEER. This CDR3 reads CASSLSGSSYNEQFF. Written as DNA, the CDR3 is TGCGCCAGCAGCCTTAGCGGGTCCTCCTACAATGAGCAGTTCTTC.

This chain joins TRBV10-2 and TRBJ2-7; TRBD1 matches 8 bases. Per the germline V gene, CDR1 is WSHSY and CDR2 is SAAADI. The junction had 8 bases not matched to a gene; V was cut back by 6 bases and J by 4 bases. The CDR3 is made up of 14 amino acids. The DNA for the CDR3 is TGCGCCAGCAGAGTAGGGACAGGAGGTTACGAGCAGTACTTC. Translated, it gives CASRVGTGGYEQYF.

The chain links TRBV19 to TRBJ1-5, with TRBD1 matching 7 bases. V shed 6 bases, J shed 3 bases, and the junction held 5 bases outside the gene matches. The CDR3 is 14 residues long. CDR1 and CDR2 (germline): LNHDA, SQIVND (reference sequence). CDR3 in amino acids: CASRRDSNNQPQHF. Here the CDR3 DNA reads TGTGCCAGTAGAAGGGACAGTAACAATCAGCCCCAGCATTTT.

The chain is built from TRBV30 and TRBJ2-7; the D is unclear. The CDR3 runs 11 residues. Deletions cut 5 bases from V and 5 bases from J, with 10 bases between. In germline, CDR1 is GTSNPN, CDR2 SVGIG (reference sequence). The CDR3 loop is CAWSEVHEQYF. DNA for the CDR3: TGTGCCTGGTCTGAGGTCCACGAGCAGTACTTC. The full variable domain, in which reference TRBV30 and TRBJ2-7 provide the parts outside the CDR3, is SQTIHQWPATLVQPVGSPLSLECTVEGTSNPNLYWYRQAAGRGLQLLFYSVGIGQISSEVPQNLSASRPQDRQFILSSKKLLLSDSGFYLCAWSEVHEQYFGPGTRLTVT.

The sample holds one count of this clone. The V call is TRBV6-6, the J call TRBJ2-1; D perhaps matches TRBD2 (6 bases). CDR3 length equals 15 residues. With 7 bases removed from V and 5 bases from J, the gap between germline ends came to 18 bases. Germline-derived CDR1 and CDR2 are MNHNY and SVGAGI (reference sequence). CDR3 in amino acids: CASKIAEEGHNEQFF. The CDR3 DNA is TGTGCCAGCAAGATAGCGGAGGAGGGCCACAATGAGCAGTTCTTC.